The subject of this entry is one T cell receptor (beta chain). Its target is not known. The source of the sample is a study of cytomegalovirus exposure and HLA in healthy donors. The wider study: Prior work identified 120 million or so unique TCR beta sequences in some 180 million T cells. Whole-study findings and limits: The study had only CMV serostatus as immune exposure information. TRBV6-2, TRBV6-3 and other indistinguishable V segments were excluded. It was likely that a cluster of highly shared sequence variants was a sequencing artifact.

Germline CDR1 is LNHDA and CDR2 is SQIVND (reference sequence). This CDR3 spans 15 amino acids. The V gene lost 5 bases and the J gene lost 7 bases, with 21 bases spanning the gap. With 60 Vbeta and 13 Jbeta primers, the PCR was carried out. Only in-frame clones appear in the TCRdb table, and some are missing; sequencing was by immunoSEQ multiplex PCR. This table holds approximately 140,000 clones, approximately 67% found once. This TCR derives from a woman in her sixties or seventies in good health and CMV-seronegative. The sample taken for sequencing was PBMCs. The chain links TRBV19 to TRBJ2-7; D perhaps matches TRBD2 (5 bases). The DNA for the CDR3 is TGTGCCAGTAGTCCCACCCGGACCCTTTCGGGGGAGCAGTACTTC. Protein product: CASSPTRTLSGEQYF.